The 31 T cell receptor beta chains given below trace back to one sample, sequenced in a study of vaccination effects on CD4 cells after COVID-19. Assay: immunoSEQ multiplex PCR; the TCRdb copy retains only in-frame clones and omits some. The sample holds 55,000 to 80,000 clones, around 76% seen once. The ViraFEST assay expanded antigen-specific CD4+ T cells with viral peptide pools before sequencing. After more than 8 days in culture, the CD4+ T cells were isolated. Previously uninfected by SARS-CoV-2, the vaccine recipients also showed negative nucleocapsid antibodies. For these TCRs, the target antigens are not known. Material: CD4+ T cells from PBMCs cultured with HCoV-OC43 spike peptides, obtained before COVID-19 vaccination. Subset specified: HCoV-OC43 spike overlapping peptide pool stimulation. The receptors were gathered from a human donor who received a COVID-19 vaccine.

This sequence joins TRBV18 and TRBJ2-3; weak D call: TRBD2 (5 bases). V was cut by 6 bases and J by 0 bases, with 10 bases left in between. Germline CDR1 and CDR2: KGHSH and LQKENI. The CDR3 is 14 residues long. CDR3 amino acids: CASSRGYSTDTQYF. The CDR3 nucleotides read TGTGCCAGCTCGCGCGGGTATAGCACAGATACGCAGTATTTT.

The chain is built from TRBV7-2 and TRBJ1-2; perhaps TRBD1 as D (5 bases). V lost 0 bases, J lost 2 bases, and 16 bases lay in between. The germline V gene encodes CDR1 SGHTA and CDR2 FQGNSA. The CDR3 is 17 amino acids. The CDR3 sequence: CASSLALRVGQNYGYTF. The CDR3 bases are TGTGCCAGCAGCTTAGCCCTCAGGGTAGGCCAAAACTATGGCTACACCTTC.

The chain joins TRBV7-2 to TRBJ2-7; D is possibly TRBD2 (5 bases). The CDR3 spans 13 residues. Trimming left V 4 bases short and J 6 bases short, with 13 bases between. Looked up from germline, CDR1 is SGHTA and CDR2 is FQGNSA. The CDR3 DNA sequence: TGTGCCAGCAGCTCGAGCGGCTTTGGCGAGCAGTACGTC. It is translated as CASSSSGFGEQYV.

Only a few counts were recorded for this clone. The genes are TRBV27 and TRBJ2-3; D unclear. V lost 5 bases, J lost 4 bases, and 10 bases lay in between. Germline CDR1 MNHEY, CDR2 SMNVEV (reference sequence). The CDR3 is 13 residues long. CDR3: CASSGYVADTQYF. CDR3 nucleotide sequence: TGTGCCAGCAGTGGATATGTGGCAGATACGCAGTATTTT.

The chain links TRBV21-1 to TRBJ2-7; the table assigns TRBD2, which was not confirmed against the DNA. TRBV21-1 represents a pseudogene. The CDR3 is made up of 16 amino acids. The CDR3 region has the DNA TGTGCCAGCAGCAAAGAAATTCCCGAGAGGGCTTACGAGCAGTACGTC. Its translation: CASSKEIPERAYEQYV.

This chain uses TRBV28 with TRBJ2-2; 7 nucleotides match TRBD1. CDR1 is MDHEN, CDR2 SYDVKM, per germline. V lost 9 bases to trimming and J lost 2 bases; unmatched junction nucleotides: 9. The CDR3 has 15 amino acids. CDR3 region: CASRRGGLNTGELFF. In DNA, the CDR3 is TGTGCCAGTCGCAGAGGGGGCCTCAACACCGGGGAGCTGTTTTTT.

This chain uses TRBV4-1 with TRBJ2-6, with TRBD1 as a possible D gene (6 bases). Trimming pared 1 base from V and 0 bases from J, leaving 10 bases between. The CDR3 length is 17 residues. In germline, CDR1 is MGHRA, CDR2 YSYEKL. CDR3 in amino acids: CASSQAQGSSGANVLTF. In DNA, the CDR3 is TGCGCCAGCAGCCAAGCGCAGGGGAGCTCTGGGGCCAACGTCCTGACTTTC.

The gene calls are TRBV5-1 and TRBJ1-1; 9 bases line up with TRBD1. Losses at the gene ends were 3 bases for V and 4 bases for J; bases not matched to a gene: 4. The CDR3 spans 14 residues. The germline V gene encodes CDR1 SGHRS and CDR2 YFSETQ. The CDR3 spells CASSWGTGFTEAFF. CDR3 DNA: TGCGCCAGCAGCTGGGGGACAGGGTTCACTGAAGCTTTCTTT.

This clone was seen a handful of times. This sequence joins TRBV4-1 and TRBJ1-3, with 7 nucleotides matching TRBD1. V lost 4 bases and J lost 0; bases outside the gene matches: 15. The CDR3 extends over 19 amino acids. Germline V gene lookup returns CDR1 MGHRA and CDR2 YSYEKL. The CDR3 bases are TGCGCCAGCAGCCGCAACAGAGGGGGGGGACAGAGCTCTGGAAACACCATATATTTT. Protein product: CASSRNRGGGQSSGNTIYF.

The rearrangement links TRBV5-1 to TRBJ2-5; 8 bases map to TRBD1. The germline V gene has CDR1 SGHRS and CDR2 YFSETQ. This CDR3 contains 15 residues. V dropped 0 bases and J dropped 4; count of bases not matched to a gene: 5. CDR3 residues: CASSLAIGTGETQYF. The DNA of the CDR3 is TGCGCCAGCAGCTTGGCGATTGGGACAGGAGAGACCCAGTACTTC.

This clone was observed a few times. The rearrangement links TRBV4-1 to TRBJ2-7; D is unresolved. The V end was cut by 0 bases, the J end by 0 bases, with 9 bases between. CDR3 length equals 15 residues. CDR1 and CDR2 from the germline V gene are MGHRA and YSYEKL. For the CDR3, the DNA is TGCGCCAGCAGCCAAGATGCGAGCAGCTCCTACGAGCAGTACGTC. This codes for CASSQDASSSYEQYV.

The chain joins TRBV9 to TRBJ2-2, with TRBD2 as a possible D gene (5 bases). The CDR3 sequence is 15 residues long. In germline, CDR1 is SGDLS, CDR2 YYNGEE. Deletions cut 0 bases from V and 4 bases from J, with 10 bases between. CDR3 sequence (DNA): TGTGCCAGCAGCGTAGTAGGGAGCTCCACCGGGGAGCTGTTTTTT. It encodes CASSVVGSSTGELFF.

The gene calls are TRBV7-3 and TRBJ2-2; no clear D. This CDR3 is 16 amino acids long. Germline CDR1 reads SGHTA; CDR2 reads FQGTGA. The V gene lost 6 bases and the J gene lost 2 bases, with 16 bases spanning the gap. CDR3 bases: TGTGCCAGCAGTCCGCCTCCGGGCAGCAACACCGGGGAGCTGTTTTTT. It codes for CASSPPPGSNTGELFF.

CDR3 nucleotides: TGTGCCAGCAGCTTTGATCCCTACCTGGGGGAAAAACTGTTTTTT. Translating gives CASSFDPYLGEKLFF. This chain joins TRBV5-8 and TRBJ1-4, with no clear D. This CDR3 region has 15 residues. V lost 2 bases and J lost 8, with 16 bases in between. Germline V gene lookup returns CDR1 SGHTS and CDR2 YDEGEE.

The J gene is TRBJ1-4, the V gene TRBV11-2; the D gene is possibly TRBD1 (6 bases). The CDR3 runs to 15 residues. Germline CDR1 is SGHAT and CDR2 is FQNNGV. V was trimmed by 5 bases and J by 3 bases, leaving 13 bases between them. In DNA form, the CDR3 reads TGTGCCAGCAGCGCCGGGGGGCGACCTAATGAAAAACTGTTTTTT. Protein product: CASSAGGRPNEKLFF. Full variable domain (missing parts from reference TRBV11-2 and TRBJ1-4): EAGVAQSPRYKIIEKRQSVAFWCNPISGHATLYWYQQILGQGPKLLIQFQNNGVVDDSQLPKDRFSAERLKGVDSTLKIQPAKLEDSAVYLCASSAGGRPNEKLFFGSGTQLSVL.

The chain carries TRBV6-4 and TRBJ1-2, with D unclear. CDR3 length: 13 amino acids. The V end was cut by 2 bases, the J end by 7 bases, with 11 bases between. Germline V gene lookup returns CDR1 MRHNA and CDR2 SNTAGT. CDR3 bases: TGTGCCAGCAGTGACCCGGGAGAAACTGGCTACACCTTC. Its protein is CASSDPGETGYTF.

This chain connects TRBV6-5 to TRBJ2-1, with unresolved D. The germline CDR1 and CDR2 sequences are MNHEY and SVGAGI. Trimming shortened V by 5 bases and J by 1 base, and 9 bases separated the two germline ends. The CDR3 sequence is 14 residues long. The CDR3 reads CASSQPGSYNEQFF. In DNA, the CDR3 is TGTGCCAGCAGTCAACCGGGTTCCTACAATGAGCAGTTCTTC.

This clone was counted once. Other DNA sequences in the sample encode the same CDR3. V is TRBV18 and J is TRBJ2-3; D is unclear. Germline assignment: CDR1 KGHSH and CDR2 LQKENI. Trimming pared 0 bases from V and 2 bases from J, leaving 6 bases between. The CDR3 runs to 14 residues. CDR3 residues: CASSPPSSTDTQYF. The DNA for the CDR3 is TGTGCCAGCTCACCACCTAGCTCCACAGATACGCAGTATTTT.

This clone came up a few times. The chain recombines TRBV7-3 with TRBJ2-5, with D perhaps TRBD2 (6 bases). V was clipped by 0 bases and J by 4 bases, with 12 bases between them. This CDR3 comprises 15 residues. Germline CDR1 is SGHTA and CDR2 is FQGTGA. Here the CDR3 reads CASSLTRGLGETQYF. The DNA of the CDR3 is TGTGCCAGCAGCTTAACTCGGGGGTTGGGAGAGACCCAGTACTTC.

V usage is TRBV3-1 (or the pseudogene TRBV3-2) and J usage is TRBJ2-3, with D unclear. Germline values: CDR1 LGHDT, CDR2 YNNKEL (reference sequence). Trimming removed 0 bases from V and 7 bases from J, with 8 bases in between. CDR3 length equals 13 residues. The CDR3 region has the DNA TGTGCCAGCAGCCAAGAAAGCGTGAATACGCAGTATTTT. Amino acids: CASSQESVNTQYF.

The chain joins TRBV24-1 to TRBJ2-5, with 7 bases fitting TRBD2. The CDR3 length is 12 residues. The V gene's germline CDR1 is KGHDR and CDR2 SFDVKD. V was pared by 4 bases and J by 12 bases, with 7 bases of the junction left unmatched. This CDR3 reads CATSEPAGIKYF. CDR3 nucleotides: TGTGCCACCAGTGAACCAGCGGGGATTAAGTACTTC.

This clone was picked up a small number of times. CDR3 in amino acids: CASSPTGNYGYTF. In DNA form, the CDR3 reads TGTGCCAGCAGCCCCACAGGGAACTATGGCTACACCTTC. The V and J genes are TRBV6-4 and TRBJ1-2; possible D gene TRBD1, 6 bases. CDR1 and CDR2 (germline): MRHNA, SNTAGT. This CDR3 has 13 residues. V was trimmed by 6 bases and J by 2 bases, leaving 10 bases between them.

This clone was detected only a few times. The chain recombines TRBV6-1 with TRBJ1-5; 7 nucleotides line up with TRBD1. The CDR3 consists of 16 residues. J lost 3 bases, V lost 4 bases, and 9 bases had no gene match. CDR1 MNHNS and CDR2 SASEGT come from the germline V gene. The CDR3 spells CASSVQGDRHNQPQHF. The CDR3 region has the DNA TGTGCCAGCAGTGTTCAGGGGGACAGACACAATCAGCCCCAGCATTTT.

V usage is TRBV7-9 and J usage is TRBJ2-7; TRBD1 is a possible D gene (5 bases). This CDR3 region has 14 residues. V was trimmed by 1 base and J by 2 bases, leaving 9 bases between them. Germline CDR1 reads SEHNR; CDR2 reads FQNEAQ (reference sequence). CDR3 DNA sequence: TGTGCCAGCAGCTTAGGGGCAGGGCCCTACGAGCAGTACGTC. Translation gives CASSLGAGPYEQYV.

This chain uses TRBV7-8 with TRBJ2-7, with D possibly matching TRBD1 (6 bases). CDR3 length: 14 amino acids. The V gene's germline CDR1 is SGHVS and CDR2 FQNEAQ. V lost 2 bases, J lost 3 bases, and 11 bases lay in between. The CDR3 coding sequence is TGTGCCAGCAGCTTAAGCCAGGGGAACTACGAGCAGTACGTC. It codes for CASSLSQGNYEQYV.

This sequence joins TRBV2 and TRBJ1-1; D gene ambiguous. The germline CDR1 and CDR2 sequences are SNHLY and FYNNEI. Trimming took off 10 bases at V and 0 bases at J, with 6 bases between the two ends. CDR3 length: 11 residues. CDR3 in DNA: TGTGCCACCAGAATGAACACTGAAGCTTTCTTT. This gives the protein CATRMNTEAFF. The whole variable domain, filled in from reference TRBV2 and TRBJ1-1, reads EPEVTQTPSHQVTQMGQEVILRCVPISNHLYFYWYRQILGQKVEFLVSFYNNEISEKSEIFDDQFSVERPDGSNFTLKIRSTKLEDSAMYFCATRMNTEAFFGQGTRLTVV.

The rearrangement uses TRBV18 and TRBJ2-3; 8 nucleotides align to TRBD2. Trimming cost V 3 bases and J 2 bases; bases outside gene matches: 4. Germline V gene sequence: CDR1 KGHSH, CDR2 LQKENI. This CDR3 comprises 15 residues. CDR3 residues: CASSPFGGDTDTQYF. In DNA form, the CDR3 reads TGTGCCAGCTCACCGTTCGGGGGGGACACAGATACGCAGTATTTT.

The chain is built from TRBV6-4 and TRBJ2-5; D not certain. Germline CDR1 is MRHNA and CDR2 is SNTAGT. This CDR3 region has 12 residues. V gave up 2 bases and J gave up 4 bases, with 5 bases separating them. The CDR3 sequence is CASSDALETQYF. CDR3 nucleotide sequence: TGTGCCAGCAGTGACGCTTTAGAGACCCAGTACTTC.

The V gene is TRBV5-1, the J gene TRBJ1-5; TRBD1 agrees at 8 bases. V lost 4 bases, J lost 7 bases, and 4 bases stayed unmatched. Germline CDR1 SGHRS, CDR2 YFSETQ. This CDR3 region has 13 residues. The CDR3, as DNA: TGCGCCAGCAGCCAAGGACAGGGCCAGCCCCAGCATTTT. Translated: CASSQGQGQPQHF.

The chain employs TRBV6-5 and TRBJ2-3; D remains ambiguous. Trimming left V 6 bases short and J 5 bases short, with 9 bases between. This CDR3 region has 12 residues. The V gene's germline CDR1 is MNHEY and CDR2 SVGAGI. The CDR3 region has the DNA TGTGCCAGCAGCCCGGTGGGAGATACGCAGTATTTT. As protein: CASSPVGDTQYF.

The chain employs TRBV2 and TRBJ2-7; D possibly corresponds to TRBD2 (5 bases). CDR1 and CDR2 (germline): SNHLY, FYNNEI. V was clipped by 5 bases and J by 3 bases, with 8 bases between them. The CDR3 covers 12 residues. The CDR3 region is CASSTRGYEQYV. CDR3 coding DNA: TGTGCCAGCAGTACACGGGGCTACGAGCAGTACGTC.